This T cell receptor (beta chain) was recovered during a study of T cells in Graves' hyperthyroidism and ophthalmopathy. Study results and caveats: From stable hyperthyroidism, ophthalmopathy was set apart by a 13 V-J model.

What was amplified from RNA transcripts were TCR beta CDR3 regions. HTBI primers were the set used in a first-round RT-PCR of the TCR CDR3. TCRdb recomputed calls from the multiplex PCR reads with MiXCR, one row per CDR3 protein. The repertoire holds 300,000 to 500,000 distinct CDR3 sequences, 15% seen once, with 32% in the top ten. The sample holds a few counts of this clonotype. Its antigen is not known. Graves' hyperthyroidism showing no ophthalmopathy progression within 18 months was considered stable. Any patient presenting with uncontrolled infection, other autoimmune disease, pregnancy or lactation was left out. The receptor was isolated from a woman aged 25 to 39 with Graves' hyperthyroidism. Sequencing input: blood.

DNA for the CDR3: TGTGCCAGCACCCCCCTGGGGCGGGAGACCCAGTACTTC. Translation: CASTPLGRETQYF. The rearrangement uses TRBV6-1 and TRBJ2-5; tentatively, D is TRBD1 (5 bases). V was trimmed by 7 bases and J by 5 bases, leaving 14 bases between them. Germline lookup yields CDR1 MNHNS and CDR2 SASEGT. CDR3 size: 13 residues.